This T cell receptor beta chain was captured in a study of T cell repertoires in cytomegalovirus infection. At the level of the study: Well-studied HLA-B-restricted CMV epitopes were used in the study alongside recently identified HLA-C-restricted ones. Indications of both CMV infection and matching HLA type were provided by public TCR beta signatures.

Points on this clonotype: Its matching antigen is unknown.

MiXCR, applied by TCRdb to the reads, yields one record per CDR3 protein. Found here are about 740,000 distinct CDR3 sequences, 30% to 40% of them singletons; the top ten hold over 15%. From germline, CDR1 is SGHDT and CDR2 YYEEEE. V shed 0 bases and J shed 10 bases, with 8 bases lying between them. The CDR3 spans 12 residues. The TCR was taken from a human donor in good health (CMV status not recorded). Some clones in this sample may be carry-over from other donors' samples. The chain uses TRBV5-6 and TRBJ1-3; unclear D gene. Sequences were derived from cultured PBMCs, sampled from culture after CMV antigen stimulation. In DNA, the CDR3 is TGTGCCAGCAGCTTGGGGTTTTCGACCATATATTTT. This gives the protein CASSLGFSTIYF.